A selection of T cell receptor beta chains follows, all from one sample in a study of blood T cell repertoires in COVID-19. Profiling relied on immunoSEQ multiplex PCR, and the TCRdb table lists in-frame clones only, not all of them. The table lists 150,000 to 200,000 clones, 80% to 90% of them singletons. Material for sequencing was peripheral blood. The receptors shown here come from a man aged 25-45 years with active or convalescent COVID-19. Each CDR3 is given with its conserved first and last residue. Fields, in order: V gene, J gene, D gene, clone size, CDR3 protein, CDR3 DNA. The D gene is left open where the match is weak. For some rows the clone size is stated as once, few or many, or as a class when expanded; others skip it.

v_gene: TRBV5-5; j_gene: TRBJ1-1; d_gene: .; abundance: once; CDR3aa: CASSLSGSNTEAFF; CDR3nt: TGTGCCAGCAGCTTATCAGGGTCGAACACTGAAGCTTTCTTT
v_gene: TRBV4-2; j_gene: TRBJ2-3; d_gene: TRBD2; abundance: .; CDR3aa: CASSPTGLAGYTDTQYF; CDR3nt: TGTGCCAGCAGCCCTACGGGGCTAGCGGGATACACAGATACGCAGTATTTT
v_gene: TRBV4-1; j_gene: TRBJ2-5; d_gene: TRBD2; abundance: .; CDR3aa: CASSQGSGGPETQYF; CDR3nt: TGCGCCAGCAGCCAAGGGTCGGGGGGGCCGGAGACCCAGTACTTC
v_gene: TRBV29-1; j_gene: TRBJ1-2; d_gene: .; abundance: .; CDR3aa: CSVDREKSWNYGYTF; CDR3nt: TGCAGCGTTGACAGGGAAAAGAGTTGGAACTATGGCTACACCTTC
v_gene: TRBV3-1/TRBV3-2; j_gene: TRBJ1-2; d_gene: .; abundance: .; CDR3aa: CASSQDPRGWGYTF; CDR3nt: TGTGCCAGCAGCCAAGACCCCAGGGGCTGGGGCTACACCTTC
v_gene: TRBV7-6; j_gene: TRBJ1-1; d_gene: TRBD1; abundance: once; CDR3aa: CASSPTGFTEAFF; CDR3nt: TGTGCCAGCAGCCCGACAGGGTTTACTGAAGCTTTCTTT
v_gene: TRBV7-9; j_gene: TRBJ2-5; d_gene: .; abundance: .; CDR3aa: CASSLVSGGAQTQYF; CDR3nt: TGTGCCAGCAGCTTAGTATCGGGGGGCGCCCAGACCCAGTACTTC
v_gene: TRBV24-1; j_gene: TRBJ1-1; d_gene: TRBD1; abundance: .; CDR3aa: CATSDPGTGTTEAFF; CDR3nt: TGTGCCACCAGTGATCCCGGGACAGGTACCACTGAAGCTTTCTTT
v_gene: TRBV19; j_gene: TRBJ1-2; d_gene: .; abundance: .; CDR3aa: CASSMVPGDGYTF; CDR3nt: TGTGCCAGTAGTATGGTGCCAGGGGATGGCTACACCTTC
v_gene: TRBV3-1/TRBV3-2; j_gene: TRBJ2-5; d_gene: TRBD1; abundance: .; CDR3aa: CASSRDRGPGETQYF; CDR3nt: TGTGCCAGCAGCCGTGACAGGGGGCCTGGGGAGACCCAGTACTTC
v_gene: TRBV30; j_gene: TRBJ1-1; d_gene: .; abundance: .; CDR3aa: CAWSPLTEAFF; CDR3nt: TGTGCCTGGAGCCCTTTGACTGAAGCTTTCTTT
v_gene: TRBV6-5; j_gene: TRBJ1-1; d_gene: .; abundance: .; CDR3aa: CASRTFAMNTEAFF; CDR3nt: TGTGCCAGTCGGACATTCGCGATGAACACTGAAGCTTTCTTT
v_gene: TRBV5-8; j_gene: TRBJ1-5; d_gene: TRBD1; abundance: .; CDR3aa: CASSLATGASNQPQHF; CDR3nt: TGTGCCAGCAGCTTGGCGACAGGGGCTAGCAATCAGCCCCAGCATTTT
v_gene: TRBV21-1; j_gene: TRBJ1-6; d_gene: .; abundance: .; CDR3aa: CASSKGDRASPLHF; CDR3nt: TGTGCCAGCAGCAAAGGGGACAGGGCCTCACCCCTCCACTTT
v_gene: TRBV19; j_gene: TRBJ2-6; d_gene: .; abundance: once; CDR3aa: CASKRGSSGANVLTF; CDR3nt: TGTGCCAGTAAAAGGGGAAGCTCTGGGGCCAACGTCCTGACTTTC